This passage covers 12 T cell receptor beta chains from one sample sequenced in a study of blood T cell repertoires in COVID-19. The assay was immunoSEQ multiplex PCR, and TCRdb's table has in-frame clones only and misses some. The data contain 250,000 to 300,000 clones, 85% to 90% of them singletons. Source material: peripheral blood. The receptors here all came from a woman aged 50 to 65 with COVID-19, enrolled during active disease.

This clone has just one count. The V call is TRBV18, the J call TRBJ2-7; tentative D call: TRBD1 (6 bases). CDR1 is KGHSH, CDR2 LQKENI, per germline. This CDR3 comprises 14 residues. The V end was cut by 3 bases, the J end by 4 bases, with 13 bases between. CDR3 bases: TGTGCCAGCTCACCGGCAGGGGCCTTGTACGAGCAGTACTTC. Its protein product is CASSPAGALYEQYF. Variable domain in full (rest from reference TRBV18 and TRBJ2-7): NAGVMQNPRHLVRRRGQEARLRCSPMKGHSHVYWYRQLPEEGLKFMVYLQKENIIDESGMPKERFSAEFPKEGPSILRIQQVVRGDSAAYFCASSPAGALYEQYFGPGTRLTVT.

The rearrangement links TRBV19 to TRBJ1-2; unclear D gene. The CDR3 runs to 16 residues. Trimming took off 3 bases at V and 2 bases at J, with 16 bases between the two ends. CDR1 and CDR2 from the germline V gene are LNHDA and SQIVND (reference sequence). CDR3 DNA sequence: TGTGCCAGTAGTATGTGGAGAGGGTCGGGAAACTATGGCTACACCTTC. Its protein product is CASSMWRGSGNYGYTF.

This clone came up once. The chain employs TRBV18 and TRBJ2-7, with a tentative D call TRBD2 (6 bases). The CDR3 extends over 15 amino acids. Germline loops: CDR1 KGHSH, CDR2 LQKENI. V lost 2 bases and J 6 bases, leaving 17 bases between the germline ends. CDR3 region: CASSPSLAAAGEQYF. The CDR3, as DNA: TGTGCCAGCTCACCAAGTCTGGCTGCAGCGGGCGAGCAGTACTTC.

J is TRBJ1-1 and V is TRBV7-9, with D unresolved. From germline, CDR1 is SEHNR and CDR2 FQNEAQ (reference sequence). CDR3 length: 14 residues. With 1 base removed from V and 4 bases from J, the gap between germline ends came to 10 bases. CDR3 region: CASSLGVETTEAFF. DNA of the CDR3: TGTGCCAGCAGCTTAGGCGTGGAGACCACTGAAGCTTTCTTT.

V gene TRBV7-8 combines with J gene TRBJ2-2; D perhaps matches TRBD1 (6 bases). In germline, CDR1 is SGHVS, CDR2 FQNEAQ. CDR3 size: 15 residues. Trimming pared 1 base from V and 3 bases from J, leaving 9 bases between. The CDR3 spells CASSLGRGHTGELFF. CDR3 coding DNA: TGTGCCAGCAGCTTAGGCAGGGGTCACACCGGGGAGCTGTTTTTT.

The chain joins TRBV27 to TRBJ2-1; D might be TRBD1 (6 bases). CDR3 length: 15 amino acids. The germline V gene encodes CDR1 MNHEY and CDR2 SMNVEV (reference sequence). The V gene lost 0 bases and the J gene lost 6 bases, with 12 bases spanning the gap. The CDR3: CASSLSGTWANEQFF. In DNA, the CDR3 is TGTGCCAGCAGTTTATCCGGGACATGGGCCAATGAGCAGTTCTTC.

This clone showed up just once. The V call is TRBV19, the J call TRBJ1-1; weak D call: TRBD1 (6 bases). Looked up from germline, CDR1 is LNHDA and CDR2 is SQIVND (reference sequence). The CDR3 loop spans 14 amino acids. V lost 4 bases to trimming and J lost 1 base, with 10 bases between them. DNA of the CDR3: TGTGCCAGTAGTAGAGGGGGTACGAACACTGAAGCTTTCTTT. Its translation is CASSRGGTNTEAFF. The full variable domain, completed using reference TRBV19 and TRBJ1-1, is DGGITQSPKYLFRKEGQNVTLSCEQNLNHDAMYWYRQDPGQGLRLIYYSQIVNDFQKGDIAEGYSVSREKKESFPLTVTSAQKNPTAFYLCASSRGGTNTEAFFGQGTRLTVV.

J is TRBJ1-2 and V is TRBV19, with no clear D. The CDR3 is made up of 16 amino acids. The germline V and J ends were trimmed by 5 bases and 4 bases, with 20 bases remaining between them. The V gene's germline CDR1 is LNHDA and CDR2 SQIVND (reference sequence). The CDR3: CASSYLQSTPTYGYTF. The CDR3 DNA follows: TGTGCCAGTAGTTACCTACAGTCGACCCCTACCTATGGCTACACCTTC.

The V call is TRBV20-1, the J call TRBJ2-7, with a tentative D call TRBD1 (5 bases). Germline V gene data show CDR1 as DFQATT and CDR2 as SNEGSKA (reference sequence). Trimming left V 3 bases short and J 4 bases short, with 7 bases between. There are 11 residues in the CDR3. In DNA, the CDR3 is TGCAGTGCTAGCGACAGTTACGAGCAGTACTTC. It is translated as CSASDSYEQYF.

The genes are TRBV6-5 and TRBJ1-4; D may be TRBD1 (5 bases). Germline V CDR1 and CDR2: MNHEY, SVGAGI. There are 15 residues in the CDR3. The V and J ends lost 1 base and 5 bases respectively, with 11 bases between them. The CDR3 bases are TGTGCCAGCAGTTACTGGGCAGGGTTGAATGAAAAACTGTTTTTT. It codes for CASSYWAGLNEKLFF.

The rearrangement uses TRBV18 and TRBJ1-1, with 8 positions matching TRBD1. The CDR3 has 14 residues. From germline, CDR1 is KGHSH and CDR2 LQKENI. Trimming removed 2 bases from V and 5 bases from J; junction bases left unmatched: 4. CDR3: CASSPSQGGTEAFF. CDR3 DNA: TGTGCCAGCTCACCATCACAGGGGGGAACTGAAGCTTTCTTT.

The gene calls are TRBV6-2 or TRBV6-3 and TRBJ1-2; D gene uncertain. CDR1 is MNHEY and CDR2 is SVGEGT in the germline V gene. The ends were cut back, 4 bases at V and 3 bases at J, with 15 bases in the middle. CDR3 length: 15 amino acids. The CDR3 DNA reads as TGTGCCAGCAGTTCCGGAGCGTACTCGGACTATGGCTACACCTTC. Translated: CASSSGAYSDYGYTF.